This entry lists 5 T cell receptor beta chains sequenced from one sample in a study of CD4 T cells in relation to SARS-CoV-2 and coronaviruses. Which antigens these TCRs recognize remains unknown. The method was immunoSEQ multiplex PCR; TCRdb's version includes in-frame clones alone and lacks a portion of them. The profile shows more than 25,000 clones, roughly 70% of them singletons. Unexposed donor CD4+ T cells date from about 2011-2018, before the COVID-19 pandemic. The cells were cultured for under twelve days before CD4+ T cells were isolated. The material sequenced was CD4+ T cells from PBMCs, cultured in vitro. These receptors originate from a human donor in good health.

This clone was found a few times. The chain employs TRBV6-1 and TRBJ1-5, with D unresolved. Trimming took 2 bases from V and 6 from J, leaving 11 bases between them. There are 14 residues in the CDR3. CDR1 and CDR2 from the germline V gene are MNHNS and SASEGT. The CDR3 region has the DNA TGTGCCAGCAGTGAAAGTATGGTAGGTCAGCCCCAGCATTTT. Its translation: CASSESMVGQPQHF.

The rearrangement links TRBV7-2 to TRBJ1-5; D remains unclear. CDR1 and CDR2 from the germline V gene are SGHTA and FQGNSA. V was pared by 5 bases and J by 4 bases, with 9 bases between. This CDR3 is built from 13 residues. The CDR3 DNA is TGTGCCAGCAGCAGGTCACCAAATCAGCCCCAGCATTTT. Its translation is CASSRSPNQPQHF. Variable domain in full (rest from reference TRBV7-2 and TRBJ1-5): GAGVSQSPSNKVTEKGKDVELRCDPISGHTALYWYRQSLGQGLEFLIYFQGNSAPDKSGLPSDRFSAERTGGSVSTLTIQRTQQEDSAVYLCASSRSPNQPQHFGDGTRLSIL.

This clone has a single count. The chain has TRBV30 and TRBJ2-1, with D possibly being TRBD1 (5 bases). Germline CDR1 GTSNPN, CDR2 SVGIG (reference sequence). Trimming took 1 base from V and 1 from J, leaving 17 bases between them. CDR3 length: 17 amino acids. As DNA, the CDR3 is TGTGCCTGGAGTGGGGGCGGTGTGGGGCGGTCCTACAATGAGCAGTTCTTC. The encoded protein is CAWSGGGVGRSYNEQFF.

The chain is built from TRBV4-3 and TRBJ2-3; no clear D. Trimming cost V 1 base and J 6 bases, with 14 bases left between them. Germline values: CDR1 LGHNA, CDR2 YSLEER. This CDR3 comprises 15 residues. CDR3 nucleotide sequence: TGCGCCAGCAGCCAAGCAACCGCTCTCCTCGATACGCAGTATTTT. It codes for CASSQATALLDTQYF.

The rearrangement links TRBV6-5 to TRBJ1-2; 7 nucleotides match TRBD1. The CDR3 runs 14 residues. Germline CDR1 MNHEY, CDR2 SVGAGI. The J segment lost 2 bases and the V segment lost 3 bases, leaving 3 bases of the junction unmatched. CDR3: CASSYQGENYGYTF. The CDR3 DNA is TGTGCCAGCAGTTATCAGGGGGAGAACTATGGCTACACCTTC.